The 31 T cell receptor beta chains presented below share a single source sample, sequenced in a study of OX40 agonist ivuxolimab in advanced cancers. TCRdb keeps only in-frame clones here, not all; method: immunoSEQ multiplex PCR. The sample records 40,000 to 50,000 clones, roughly 90% being singletons. Sequenced material: CD4+ or CD8+ T cells sorted from blood, taken in a trial of the OX40 agonist ivuxolimab. All receptors derive from an adult with an advanced solid tumor such as melanoma, head and neck, liver or kidney cancer.

The chain joins TRBV19 to TRBJ1-5; 7 positions agree with TRBD1. This CDR3 is 15 amino acids long. Germline V gene sequence: CDR1 LNHDA, CDR2 SQIVND (reference sequence). The trim removed 5 bases at V and 4 bases at J, leaving 8 bases unmatched. CDR3 protein: CASSLRDSRNQPQHF. The CDR3 region has the DNA TGTGCCAGTAGTCTGCGGGACAGTCGAAATCAGCCCCAGCATTTT.

The rearrangement uses TRBV6-1 and TRBJ2-1, with unresolved D. V was pared by 7 bases and J by 7 bases, with 20 bases between. There are 15 residues in the CDR3. Germline CDR1 MNHNS, CDR2 SASEGT. In DNA, the CDR3 is TGTGCCAGCATTCCCGTCCCAATCTTGGGGAATGAGCAGTTCTTC. This codes for CASIPVPILGNEQFF.

V and J are TRBV5-4 and TRBJ1-1, with D possibly TRBD1 on 5 matching bases. V was trimmed by 0 bases and J by 0 bases, leaving 6 bases between them. This CDR3 is built from 14 residues. Looked up from germline, CDR1 is SGHNT and CDR2 is YYREEE (reference sequence). This CDR3 is CASSLGGVNTEAFF. DNA of the CDR3: TGTGCCAGCAGCTTGGGAGGGGTGAACACTGAAGCTTTCTTT.

The J gene is TRBJ1-4, the V gene TRBV6-6; the match to TRBD1 covers 9 bases. The junction had 8 bases not matched to a gene; V was cut back by 10 bases and J by 8 bases. This CDR3 has 13 amino acids. Germline CDR1 reads MNHNY; CDR2 reads SVGAGI (reference sequence). The DNA for the CDR3 is TGTGCCACCTACAGGGGGCAGGAGGAAAAACTGTTTTTT. It yields the protein CATYRGQEEKLFF.

V usage is TRBV7-2 and J usage is TRBJ1-3, with TRBD1 identical over 7 bases. V dropped 3 bases and J dropped 3; count of bases not matched to a gene: 2. In germline, CDR1 is SGHTA, CDR2 FQGNSA. CDR3 size: 14 residues. The CDR3 here is CASSFTGDGNTIYF. CDR3 DNA: TGTGCCAGCAGCTTTACAGGGGATGGAAACACCATATATTTT.

This chain links TRBV6-1 with TRBJ1-2, with D maybe TRBD1 (5 bases). V dropped 8 bases and J dropped 8 bases, with 12 bases sitting between them. The CDR3 loop spans 11 amino acids. The germline V gene encodes CDR1 MNHNS and CDR2 SASEGT. The CDR3: CASSGDRGYTF. CDR3 DNA: TGTGCCAGCTCCGGGGACCGGGGCTACACCTTC.

J is TRBJ1-2 and V is TRBV6-6; 8 nucleotides agree with TRBD1. V shed 7 bases, J shed 8 bases, and the junction held 12 bases outside the gene matches. This CDR3 comprises 14 residues. Germline CDR1 MNHNY, CDR2 SVGAGI (reference sequence). The CDR3 coding sequence is TGTGCCAGCACCTGGGACAGGACCTATCAGGGCTACACCTTC. It yields the protein CASTWDRTYQGYTF.

The chain joins TRBV6-6 to TRBJ2-1, with 10 nucleotides matching TRBD1. The CDR3 is 12 amino acids. Losses at the gene ends were 9 bases for V and 8 bases for J; bases not matched to a gene: 4. CDR1 is MNHNY, CDR2 SVGAGI, per germline (reference sequence). The CDR3 DNA follows: TGTGCCAGTGACAGGGGGCTGGATGAGCAGTTCTTC. Encoded protein: CASDRGLDEQFF.

V usage is TRBV7-2 and J usage is TRBJ1-2; 9 positions match TRBD1. The germline CDR1 and CDR2 sequences are SGHTA and FQGNSA. With V trimmed by 5 bases and J by 8 bases, 18 bases remained unmatched. The CDR3 sequence is 17 residues long. The CDR3, as DNA: TGTGCCAGCAGCCCCGACCGAACAAACAGGGGGCGGAGGGGCTACACCTTC. It encodes CASSPDRTNRGRRGYTF.

This clone was observed a handful of times. The gene calls are TRBV4-2 and TRBJ2-3; 9 nucleotides align to TRBD2. The ends lost 5 bases at V and 4 bases at J; junction bases unmatched: 7. The CDR3 covers 15 residues. CDR1 and CDR2 from the germline V gene are LGHNA and YNFKEQ. The CDR3 sequence: CASSILAGRPDTQYF. CDR3 nucleotides: TGTGCCAGCAGCATCCTAGCGGGGAGACCAGATACGCAGTATTTT.

The chain has TRBV7-3 and TRBJ2-1, with 9 bases lining up with TRBD2. The CDR3 has 20 residues. Looked up from germline, CDR1 is SGHTA and CDR2 is FQGTGA. Trimming took 4 bases from V and 1 from J; bases not matched to a gene: 17. CDR3 region: CASSSFGVAGGPRSYNEQFF. CDR3 nucleotides: TGTGCCAGCAGCTCCTTTGGGGTGGCGGGGGGGCCACGTTCCTACAATGAGCAGTTCTTC.

The chain links TRBV5-4 to TRBJ1-2; D is ambiguous. The V gene's germline CDR1 is SGHNT and CDR2 YYREEE (reference sequence). Trimming cost V 3 bases and J 8 bases, with 14 bases left between them. The CDR3 consists of 13 residues. CDR3 loop: CASSSWATGGYTF. The DNA of the CDR3 is TGTGCCAGCAGCTCCTGGGCCACTGGAGGCTACACCTTC.

The V gene is TRBV11-2, the J gene TRBJ1-2; no clear D. Trimming took off 5 bases at V and 3 bases at J, with 16 bases between the two ends. The CDR3 is made up of 15 amino acids. Per the germline V gene, CDR1 is SGHAT and CDR2 is FQNNGV. CDR3 sequence reads: CASSRIISSDYGYTF. Here the CDR3 DNA reads TGTGCCAGCAGCCGTATTATCTCATCAGACTATGGCTACACCTTC.

The CDR3 bases are TGTGCCAGCAGCCAGGGGGCGGGCCCAAGCACAGATACGCAGTATTTT. Translating gives CASSQGAGPSTDTQYF. V usage is TRBV4-2 and J usage is TRBJ2-3; maybe TRBD1 (6 bases). The length of the CDR3 is 16 residues. Trimming cost V 3 bases and J 0 bases, with 13 bases left between them. Germline-derived CDR1 and CDR2 are LGHNA and YNFKEQ.

J is TRBJ2-1 and V is TRBV29-1; 12 positions match TRBD2. Looked up from germline, CDR1 is SQVTM and CDR2 is ANQGSEA. The V gene end was trimmed by 2 bases and the J gene end by 7 bases; junction bases not matched to a gene: 9. The CDR3 spans 16 residues. The CDR3 bases are TGCAGCGTTGAAAAGAACCTAGCGGGGGGGCGGAATGAGCAGTTCTTC. Its translation is CSVEKNLAGGRNEQFF.

The chain is built from TRBV6-1 and TRBJ2-7, with D maybe TRBD2 (6 bases). V was cut by 6 bases and J by 0 bases, with 15 bases left in between. The CDR3 extends over 15 amino acids. The germline V gene encodes CDR1 MNHNS and CDR2 SASEGT. The CDR3 here is CASSSEGRYSYEQYF. CDR3 bases: TGTGCCAGCAGCTCGGAGGGGCGGTACTCCTACGAGCAGTACTTC.

The chain recombines TRBV4-2 with TRBJ2-2; the D is unclear. CDR1 LGHNA and CDR2 YNFKEQ come from the germline V gene. There are 13 residues in the CDR3. Trimming took off 0 bases at V and 6 bases at J, with 5 bases between the two ends. CDR3 coding DNA: TGTGCCAGCAGCCAAGATCCCCCCGGGGAGCTGTTTTTT. This gives the protein CASSQDPPGELFF.

This rearrangement joins TRBV7-2 to TRBJ1-2; D is uncertain. V was cut by 1 base and J by 3 bases, with 9 bases left in between. Germline CDR1 and CDR2: SGHTA and FQGNSA. CDR3 length: 14 amino acids. This CDR3 reads CASSLEEGHYGYTF. Written as DNA, the CDR3 is TGTGCCAGCAGCTTAGAAGAAGGGCACTATGGCTACACCTTC.

The genes are TRBV9 and TRBJ1-6; D possibly corresponds to TRBD1 (6 bases). CDR3 length equals 15 residues. Germline values: CDR1 SGDLS, CDR2 YYNGEE. V lost 1 base and J 10 bases, leaving 15 bases between the germline ends. In DNA form, the CDR3 reads TGTGCCAGCAGCGTATTGGCAGGGGCAGGGTCACCCCTCCACTTT. Protein sequence: CASSVLAGAGSPLHF. The full variable domain, its missing parts supplied by reference TRBV9 and TRBJ1-6, is DSGVTQTPKHLITATGQRVTLRCSPRSGDLSVYWYQQSLDQGLQFLIQYYNGEERAKGNILERFSAQQFPDLHSELNLSSLELGDSALYFCASSVLAGAGSPLHFGNGTRLTVT.

V is TRBV7-2 and J is TRBJ2-4; TRBD2 agrees at 8 bases. The CDR3 consists of 14 residues. The ends lost 5 bases at V and 5 bases at J; junction bases unmatched: 5. CDR1 and CDR2 from the germline V gene are SGHTA and FQGNSA. In nucleotides, the CDR3 is TGTGCCAGCAGCCCCGGGGGGGCACAAAACATTCAGTACTTC. Protein: CASSPGGAQNIQYF.

The chain employs TRBV5-1 and TRBJ1-1; tentatively, D is TRBD1 (6 bases). Germline V lookup: CDR1 SGHRS, CDR2 YFSETQ. V lost 0 bases, J lost 5 bases, and 14 bases lay in between. The CDR3 contains 15 residues. CDR3 sequence (DNA): TGCGCCAGCAGCTTGGTGGGCAGTCAGGGGACTGAAGCTTTCTTT. This codes for CASSLVGSQGTEAFF.

The J gene is TRBJ1-2, the V gene TRBV11-2; a possible D gene is TRBD1 (6 bases). This CDR3 has 15 amino acids. V was trimmed by 3 bases and J by 6 bases, leaving 17 bases between them. CDR1 is SGHAT and CDR2 is FQNNGV in the germline V gene. The CDR3 DNA reads as TGTGCCAGCAGCTTTACGATCGCAGGGGTGCATGGCTACACCTTC. Its protein product is CASSFTIAGVHGYTF.

The chain carries TRBV5-6 and TRBJ1-1; no firm D call. V was shortened by 4 bases and J by 3 bases, with 4 bases between the two germline ends. CDR1 is SGHDT and CDR2 is YYEEEE in the germline V gene. This CDR3 comprises 11 residues. In DNA, the CDR3 is TGTGCCAGCAGCCAGTACACTGAAGCTTTCTTT. Protein: CASSQYTEAFF.

The V gene is TRBV5-5, the J gene TRBJ2-2; possible D gene TRBD2, 5 bases. The V end was cut by 2 bases, the J end by 8 bases, with 19 bases between. The CDR3 consists of 16 residues. CDR1 and CDR2 (germline): SGHKS, YYEKEE (reference sequence). The CDR3 reads CASSFGDAHNTGELFF. In DNA form, the CDR3 reads TGTGCCAGCAGCTTCGGGGATGCGCACAATACTGGGGAGCTGTTTTTT. Variable domain in full (rest from reference TRBV5-5 and TRBJ2-2): DAGVTQSPTHLIKTRGQQVTLRCSPISGHKSVSWYQQVLGQGPQFIFQYYEKEERGRGNFPDRFSARQFPNYSSELNVNALLLGDSALYLCASSFGDAHNTGELFFGEGSRLTVL.

The chain joins TRBV4-3 to TRBJ2-1; perhaps D is TRBD1 or TRBD2 (5 bases each). The CDR3 is made up of 17 amino acids. The germline V gene encodes CDR1 LGHNA and CDR2 YSLEER. V was pared by 0 bases and J by 2 bases, with 14 bases between. The CDR3 nucleotides read TGCGCCAGCAGCCAAGATCTGGTGGGGGTACCCTACAATGAGCAGTTCTTC. Residues: CASSQDLVGVPYNEQFF.

The CDR3 reads CASSLGQGDEQYF. DNA of the CDR3: TGTGCCAGCAGCTTGGGTCAGGGGGACGAGCAGTACTTC. The chain combines TRBV5-4 with TRBJ2-7, with 7 positions matching TRBD1. CDR1 and CDR2 (germline): SGHNT, YYREEE (reference sequence). The junction had 2 bases not matched to a gene; V was cut back by 0 bases and J by 5 bases. This CDR3 has 13 residues.

The chain carries TRBV11-3 and TRBJ2-4; a possible D gene is TRBD2 (6 bases). The CDR3 totals 14 residues. Germline assignment: CDR1 SGHNT and CDR2 YENEEA. Trimming stripped 5 bases from V and 0 bases from J, with 8 bases between. The CDR3, as DNA: TGTGCCAGCAGCCTCGGGGGAGCCAAAAACATTCAGTACTTC. This sequence encodes CASSLGGAKNIQYF.

This clone was seen once. The chain combines TRBV7-3 with TRBJ1-1; D is unresolved. Germline-derived CDR1 and CDR2 are SGHTA and FQGTGA. The CDR3 length is 13 residues. V was trimmed by 2 bases and J by 0 bases, leaving 4 bases between them. The CDR3 DNA sequence: TGTGCCAGCAGCTTATCGGTGAACACTGAAGCTTTCTTT. This gives the protein CASSLSVNTEAFF.

J is TRBJ1-4 and V is TRBV5-5; D may be TRBD1 (6 bases). The V gene's germline CDR1 is SGHKS and CDR2 YYEKEE (reference sequence). The V and J ends lost 4 bases and 7 bases respectively, with 17 bases between them. The CDR3 contains 15 residues. The CDR3 sequence is CASSPALAGVEKLFF. DNA of the CDR3: TGTGCCAGCAGCCCGGCTTTGGCAGGGGTTGAAAAACTGTTTTTT. The complete variable domain, with remaining parts taken from reference TRBV5-5 and TRBJ1-4, reads DAGVTQSPTHLIKTRGQQVTLRCSPISGHKSVSWYQQVLGQGPQFIFQYYEKEERGRGNFPDRFSARQFPNYSSELNVNALLLGDSALYLCASSPALAGVEKLFFGSGTQLSVL.

This clone was seen a few times. The rearrangement uses TRBV18 and TRBJ1-1; a weak D match, TRBD1 (6 bases). V gave up 7 bases and J gave up 2 bases, with 11 bases separating them. The CDR3 has 13 residues. Germline V gene lookup returns CDR1 KGHSH and CDR2 LQKENI. The CDR3 DNA sequence: TGTGCCAGCTTCGGACAGACTAACACTGAAGCTTTCTTT. Translation: CASFGQTNTEAFF.

This chain connects TRBV5-1 to TRBJ2-1; D is possibly TRBD1 or TRBD2 (5 bases each). From germline, CDR1 is SGHRS and CDR2 YFSETQ. The V end lost 4 bases, the J end lost 0 bases, and 14 bases lay between the germline ends. The CDR3 sequence is 16 residues long. CDR3 nucleotide sequence: TGCGCCAGCAGCAGGGACCCCGAAAGCTCCTACAATGAGCAGTTCTTC. As protein: CASSRDPESSYNEQFF.